These T cell receptor beta chains were read from a single sample in a study of OX40 agonist ivuxolimab in advanced cancers. TCRdb keeps only in-frame clones here, not all; method: immunoSEQ multiplex PCR. Among 87,000 or so clones listed, approximately 87% were seen once. Sequencing used CD4+ or CD8+ T cells sorted from blood, obtained in a trial of the OX40 agonist ivuxolimab. These TCRs come from an adult with an advanced solid tumor such as melanoma, head and neck, liver or kidney cancer. Both conserved end residues are part of each CDR3. A D gene is named only where the DNA matches it firmly. The listing skips clone size in some rows; elsewhere it reads once, few, many or a size class.

abundance | j_gene | v_gene | d_gene | CDR3nt | CDR3aa
once | TRBJ2-3 | TRBV7-3 | . | TGTGCCAGCAGCGACAGAATCTCAGATACGCAGTATTTT | CASSDRISDTQYF
. | TRBJ2-1 | TRBV7-6 | . | TGTGCCAGCAGCGACGGCAGGGGAGGTAATGAGCAGTTCTTC | CASSDGRGGNEQFF
. | TRBJ2-7 | TRBV11-2 | . | TGTGCCAGCAGCTTAAACCCCTTGGCTCTAAGGCAGTACTTC | CASSLNPLALRQYF
. | TRBJ1-5 | TRBV28 | TRBD1 | TGTGCCAGCAGTAGTCCAGGGGGCGCGGATCAGCCCCAGCATTTT | CASSSPGGADQPQHF
. | TRBJ2-2 | TRBV2 | TRBD2 | TGTGCCAGCAGTGGACTAGCGGGCTACACCGGGGAGCTGTTTTTT | CASSGLAGYTGELFF
. | TRBJ1-2 | TRBV30 | . | TGTGCCTGGAACTCCGTAGAGGGGATCAATGGCTACACCTTC | CAWNSVEGINGYTF
. | TRBJ2-1 | TRBV27 | . | TGTGCCAGCAGTTCCACCCCCCCGGTGGCGCTAAGCTCCTACAATGAGCAGTTCTTC | CASSSTPPVALSSYNEQFF
once | TRBJ1-2 | TRBV18 | . | TGTGCCAGCTCACCAGGGGGCCTTCTCGGCGGCTACACCTTC | CASSPGGLLGGYTF
. | TRBJ1-1 | TRBV5-1 | TRBD1 | TGCGCCAGCAGCTTGGAAGGACAGGGTAGTATCGGGGCTGAAGCTTTCTTT | CASSLEGQGSIGAEAFF
. | TRBJ2-3 | TRBV10-3 | . | TGTGCCATCAGTGAAGGGAGAAAGGGGGTGGATACGCAGTATTTT | CAISEGRKGVDTQYF